What follows are 3 T cell receptor beta chains derived from one specimen sequenced in a study of blood T cell repertoires in COVID-19. Only in-frame clones appear in the TCRdb table, and some are missing; sequencing was by immunoSEQ multiplex PCR. The data hold 240,000 or so clones, with about 90% observed a single time. The source material was peripheral blood. These receptors all come from a man between 60 and 70 years old who had recovered from COVID-19.

The DNA for the CDR3 is TGCGCCAGCAGCCCTGGATGGAGTAACTCCTACGAGCAGTACTTC. Translating it yields CASSPGWSNSYEQYF. The V call is TRBV5-1, the J call TRBJ2-7; D is uncertain. V dropped 4 bases and J dropped 0 bases, with 14 bases sitting between them. This CDR3 has 15 amino acids. Germline-derived CDR1 and CDR2 are SGHRS and YFSETQ.

V is TRBV3-1 (or the pseudogene TRBV3-2) and J is TRBJ2-7; D call uncertain. Trimming removed 6 bases at V and 4 bases at J, with 7 bases between. The CDR3 contains 11 residues. From germline, CDR1 is LGHDT and CDR2 YNNKEL (reference sequence). The CDR3 is CASSLRYEQYF. Here the CDR3 DNA reads TGTGCCAGCAGTTTGCGGTACGAGCAGTACTTC.

The gene calls are TRBV29-1 and TRBJ2-2; 7 bases are a match to TRBD1. From germline, CDR1 is SQVTM and CDR2 ANQGSEA. This CDR3 contains 14 residues. V lost 6 bases and J lost 5; bases outside the gene matches: 9. CDR3 nucleotide sequence: TGCAGCGTGCGACAGGGTGGTCGAACCGGGGAGCTGTTTTTT. The encoded protein is CSVRQGGRTGELFF.